This T cell receptor (beta chain) was sequenced for a study of blood T cell repertoires in COVID-19. Turning to the study itself: The origin of the acute and convalescent COVID-19 samples was the United States, Italy and Spain.

Original processing notes: Scientists estimated how many nucleated cells there were by amplifying reference gene primers. The repertoire was sequenced with immunoSEQ multiplex PCR; TCRdb's copy has only in-frame clones and lacks some. V, J and clone size are taken as reported in that table, and D and trimming were inferred from the DNA itself. The sample carries fewer than 300,000 clones, roughly 80% recorded once. The V gene's germline CDR1 is ENHRY and CDR2 SYGVKD. This CDR3 region has 16 residues. Trimming removed 8 bases from V and 3 bases from J; junction bases left unmatched: 15. All enrollees were roughly 18 to 90 years old and from about 25 US areas. Contact with a PCR-confirmed or clinician-diagnosed COVID-19 case occurred within 2 weeks of entry.

The origin of this receptor is a man aged 40-49 years who had been exposed to COVID-19. What was sequenced was PBMCs or T cells enriched from blood (not recorded which). The chain has TRBV10-3 and TRBJ2-5, with 7 bases aligning to TRBD2. The CDR3 is CAIAPSVGRGEETQYF. The CDR3 region has the DNA TGTGCCATCGCCCCCTCAGTAGGTCGGGGGGAAGAGACCCAGTACTTC.